One and the same sample provided the 25 T cell receptor beta chains below, sequenced in a study of T cells in Graves' hyperthyroidism and ophthalmopathy. Amplification of TCR beta CDR3 regions used RNA as the template. TCR CDR3 underwent first-round RT-PCR with the HTBI primer set. Each CDR3 protein is one row after TCRdb ran MiXCR on the multiplex PCR reads. The data contain 650,000 to 750,000 distinct CDR3 sequences, around 13% of them singletons. Sample: blood. The receptors come from a woman aged 18-30 years with Graves' hyperthyroidism.

This clonotype was observed many times. The chain employs TRBV20-1 and TRBJ2-7, with TRBD2 matching over 8 bases. V shed 3 bases and J 6 bases; nucleotides not matched to a gene: 10. Germline V gene sequence: CDR1 DFQATT, CDR2 SNEGSKA (reference sequence). The CDR3 totals 14 residues. This chain's CDR3 is CSASIAGGAGEQYF. The CDR3 DNA follows: TGCAGTGCTAGTATCGCGGGAGGAGCTGGCGAGCAGTACTTC.

A few counts support this clonotype. The rearrangement joins TRBV7-9 to TRBJ1-5, with 8 bases lining up with TRBD1. The CDR3 covers 16 residues. The junction had 2 bases not matched to a gene; V was cut back by 1 base and J by 0 bases. The germline V gene has CDR1 SEHNR and CDR2 FQNEAQ (reference sequence). DNA for the CDR3: TGTGCCAGCAGCTTAGGAGGGACAGGTAGCAATCAGCCCCAGCATTTT. Translation: CASSLGGTGSNQPQHF.

This clonotype was counted many times. The chain links TRBV12-3 or TRBV12-4 to TRBJ1-5; perhaps TRBD1 as D (6 bases). CDR3 length: 15 amino acids. V was shortened by 3 bases and J by 6 bases, with 15 bases between the two germline ends. CDR3 sequence (DNA): TGTGCCAGCAGTTTCATTTCAGGGGCAGGTCAGCCCCAGCATTTT. Residues: CASSFISGAGQPQHF.

This clonotype was seen ten or more times. The V gene is TRBV3-1, the J gene TRBJ2-7; 11 bases line up with TRBD2. There are 14 residues in the CDR3. J was trimmed by 3 bases and V by 2 bases; bases with no gene match: 0. Germline CDR1 and CDR2: LGHDT and YNNKEL (reference sequence). CDR3 sequence (DNA): TGTGCCAGCAGCCAAACTAGCGGGAGCTACGAGCAGTACTTC. Its translation is CASSQTSGSYEQYF.

This clonotype was detected ten times or more. This chain uses TRBV6-2 or TRBV6-3 with TRBJ1-5, with D possibly TRBD1 on 5 matching bases. The germline V gene has CDR1 MNHEY and CDR2 SVGEGT. The CDR3 runs 13 residues. V was clipped by 6 bases and J by 3 bases, with 9 bases between them. Here the CDR3 reads CASSRDLNQPQHF. The CDR3 DNA is TGTGCCAGCAGCAGGGATCTCAATCAGCCCCAGCATTTT.

V usage is TRBV7-3 and J usage is TRBJ2-2, with D uncertain. The CDR3 has 13 amino acids. Trimming removed 6 bases from V and 7 bases from J, with 12 bases in between. Germline lookup yields CDR1 SGHTA and CDR2 FQGTGA. The CDR3 DNA reads as TGTGCCAGCAGGAAAGGTTTAGGCGGGGAGCTGTTTTTT. Translating gives CASRKGLGGELFF.

The chain links TRBV19 to TRBJ2-1; D is unclear. The CDR3 length is 13 residues. Per germline, CDR1 LNHDA and CDR2 SQIVND (reference sequence). The V and J ends lost 7 bases and 6 bases respectively, with 13 bases between them. CDR3 region: CASTNSKINEQFF. CDR3 in DNA: TGTGCCAGTACCAATTCGAAGATCAATGAGCAGTTCTTC.

On this clonotype itself: It may be a read error: a sequence one base away is much more abundant. This rearrangement joins TRBV20-1 to TRBJ2-2; D is ambiguous. This CDR3 has 14 amino acids. CDR1 DFQATT and CDR2 SNEGSKA come from the germline V gene (reference sequence). Deletions cut 1 base from V and 2 bases from J, with 8 bases between. The CDR3 DNA follows: TGCAGTGCTAGAGGTCGGAGCAACACCGGGGAGCTGTTTTTT. It encodes CSARGRSNTGELFF.

This chain joins TRBV2 and TRBJ1-1; possibly TRBD1 for D (6 bases). The V gene's germline CDR1 is SNHLY and CDR2 FYNNEI. Trimming removed 6 bases from V and 5 bases from J, with 13 bases in between. CDR3 length equals 13 residues. CDR3 in amino acids: CASRYRGATEAFF. CDR3 DNA sequence: TGTGCCAGCAGGTATCGGGGGGCAACTGAAGCTTTCTTT.

This clonotype was seen repeatedly, ten times or more. V and J are TRBV12-3 or TRBV12-4 and TRBJ2-1; 8 bases agree with TRBD2. Trimming cost V 4 bases and J 7 bases; bases outside gene matches: 6. The CDR3 sequence is 14 residues long. The CDR3 nucleotides read TGTGCCAGCAGTTGGAAGCGGGAGAGGAATGAGCAGTTCTTC. Amino acids: CASSWKRERNEQFF.

This clonotype showed up just a few times. The chain has TRBV6-1 and TRBJ1-4, with a possible D match to TRBD1 (5 bases). V was trimmed by 7 bases and J by 8 bases, leaving 23 bases between them. This CDR3 is 16 amino acids long. Per the germline V gene, CDR1 is MNHNS and CDR2 is SASEGT. CDR3 protein: CASTRGGPGIEEKLFF. The CDR3 region has the DNA TGTGCCAGCACCCGAGGAGGCCCAGGGATTGAGGAAAAACTGTTTTTT.

This clonotype has a count of ten or more. The rearrangement joins TRBV28 to TRBJ2-1, with 13 bases identical to TRBD2. V lost 10 bases and J lost 7; bases outside the gene matches: 4. The CDR3 spans 13 residues. CDR1 is MDHEN and CDR2 is SYDVKM in the germline V gene. CDR3 sequence (DNA): TGTGCCATCGGACTAGCGGGAGTGAATGAGCAGTTCTTC. Protein product: CAIGLAGVNEQFF.

CDR3 nucleotide sequence: TGTGCCAGCAGCTCACCCTTAGACAGTAACTCTGGAAACACCATATATTTT. Amino acids: CASSSPLDSNSGNTIYF. The chain links TRBV13 to TRBJ1-3; D possibly corresponds to TRBD1 (5 bases). V dropped 4 bases and J dropped 0 bases, with 16 bases sitting between them. In germline, CDR1 is PRHDT, CDR2 FYEKMQ (reference sequence). The CDR3 runs to 17 residues.

This clonotype was observed a handful of times. The V and J genes are TRBV7-6 and TRBJ1-1; possibly TRBD1 for D (5 bases). The CDR3 covers 14 residues. Trimming removed 7 bases from V and 4 bases from J, with 16 bases in between. The germline CDR1 and CDR2 sequences are SGHVS and FNYEAQ. The CDR3 coding sequence is TGTGCCAGCACCCTAGGGACTAAGGGCACTGAAGCTTTCTTT. This encodes CASTLGTKGTEAFF.

Worth noting for this clonotype: A junction boundary mismatches the germline segment, possibly from a read error. The chain uses TRBV12-3 or TRBV12-4 and TRBJ2-2, with 11 bases identical to TRBD2. The CDR3 loop spans 16 amino acids. CDR3 in amino acids: CASSSLAGENTGKLFF. The CDR3 DNA sequence: TGTGCCAGCAGTTCACTAGCGGGAGAGAACACCGGGAAGCTGTTTTTT.

The chain joins TRBV10-2 to TRBJ2-1, with a possible D match to TRBD2 (6 bases). Germline CDR1 is WSHSY and CDR2 is SAAADI. V was trimmed by 7 bases and J by 9 bases, leaving 16 bases between them. The CDR3 runs 13 residues. CDR3 nucleotides: TGCGCCAGCATTCTGGGGCGGGGAGGTGAGCAGTTCTTC. As protein: CASILGRGGEQFF.

This clonotype showed up just a few times. The chain couples TRBV10-2 to TRBJ2-3; TRBD2 matches at 7 bases. The V gene end was trimmed by 7 bases and the J gene end by 5 bases; junction bases not matched to a gene: 15. Per germline, CDR1 WSHSY and CDR2 SAAADI. The length of the CDR3 is 16 residues. The CDR3 DNA is TGCGCCAGCACCCGAGTGGGCGGGAGAACAGTAGATACGCAGTATTTT. It translates to CASTRVGGRTVDTQYF.

This clonotype appeared many times. The chain is built from TRBV28 and TRBJ2-2, with 8 bases lining up with TRBD1. V trimming: 6 bases; J trimming: 4 bases; junction bases outside the gene matches: 7. CDR1 MDHEN and CDR2 SYDVKM come from the germline V gene. CDR3 length equals 15 residues. DNA of the CDR3: TGTGCCAGCAGACGACAGGGGATCGGCACCGGGGAGCTGTTTTTT. This codes for CASRRQGIGTGELFF.

This clonotype was recorded at least ten times. The chain couples TRBV6-1 to TRBJ1-5, with D tentatively TRBD1 (5 bases). The length of the CDR3 is 14 residues. Per germline, CDR1 MNHNS and CDR2 SASEGT. V shed 6 bases and J shed 3 bases, with 12 bases lying between them. The CDR3 bases are TGTGCCAGCAGCTCCGGGGGTTACAATCAGCCCCAGCATTTT. Amino acid sequence: CASSSGGYNQPQHF.

This clonotype was seen many times. V is TRBV7-9 and J is TRBJ1-1, with D hard to call. Germline V gene data show CDR1 as SEHNR and CDR2 as FQNEAQ (reference sequence). V lost 1 base, J lost 0 bases, and 6 bases lay in between. This CDR3 contains 14 residues. The chain's CDR3 is CASSLESVNTEAFF. Written as DNA, the CDR3 is TGTGCCAGCAGCTTAGAATCGGTGAACACTGAAGCTTTCTTT.

The rearrangement links TRBV7-9 to TRBJ2-3; 12 bases are a match to TRBD2. Germline loops: CDR1 SEHNR, CDR2 FQNEAQ (reference sequence). V shed 2 bases, J shed 3 bases, and the junction held 3 bases outside the gene matches. This CDR3 has 16 amino acids. CDR3: CASSLFLAGGTDTQYF. The CDR3 bases are TGTGCCAGCAGCTTATTCCTAGCGGGAGGGACAGATACGCAGTATTTT.

This clonotype was found a few times. This chain joins TRBV29-1 and TRBJ2-2, with TRBD1 as a possible D gene (7 bases). CDR1 SQVTM and CDR2 ANQGSEA come from the germline V gene. The V end lost 7 bases, the J end lost 7 bases, and 19 bases lay between the germline ends. The CDR3 is 14 amino acids. CDR3 in DNA: TGCAGCGCCAGGACAGGTTTGGGACTCGGGGAGCTGTTTTTT. Residues: CSARTGLGLGELFF.

This clonotype was observed at least ten times. The chain links TRBV6-1 to TRBJ2-7, with TRBD1 identical over 7 bases. J lost 1 base, V lost 6 bases, and 0 bases had no gene match. Looked up from germline, CDR1 is MNHNS and CDR2 is SASEGT. This CDR3 has 12 amino acids. In nucleotides, the CDR3 is TGTGCCAGCAGGGGACAGTCCTACGAGCAGTACTTC. It yields the protein CASRGQSYEQYF.

The rearrangement links TRBV7-9 to TRBJ2-6; 8 bases line up with TRBD2. Trimming took 4 bases from V and 0 from J; bases not matched to a gene: 11. The CDR3 runs 19 residues. Germline loops: CDR1 SEHNR, CDR2 FQNEAQ (reference sequence). In nucleotides, the CDR3 is TGTGCCAGCAGCTCCCACGGGGGGGAAGGTCACTCTGGGGCCAACGTCCTGACTTTC. This gives the protein CASSSHGGEGHSGANVLTF.

This clonotype came up many times. The V gene is TRBV7-9, the J gene TRBJ2-1; TRBD2 matches 12 bases. This CDR3 region has 14 residues. With 3 bases clipped from V and 9 bases from J, the junction kept 3 bases outside the gene matches. CDR1 SEHNR and CDR2 FQNEAQ come from the germline V gene (reference sequence). The CDR3 DNA sequence: TGTGCCAGCAGCTTGCTAGCGGGAGGGTTTGAGCAGTTCTTC. Translation: CASSLLAGGFEQFF. Drawing the rest from reference TRBV7-9 and TRBJ2-1, the complete variable domain is DTGVSQNPRHKITKRGQNVTFRCDPISEHNRLYWYRQTLGQGPEFLTYFQNEAQLEKSRLLSDRFSAERPKGSFSTLEIQRTEQGDSAMYLCASSLLAGGFEQFFGPGTRLTVL.